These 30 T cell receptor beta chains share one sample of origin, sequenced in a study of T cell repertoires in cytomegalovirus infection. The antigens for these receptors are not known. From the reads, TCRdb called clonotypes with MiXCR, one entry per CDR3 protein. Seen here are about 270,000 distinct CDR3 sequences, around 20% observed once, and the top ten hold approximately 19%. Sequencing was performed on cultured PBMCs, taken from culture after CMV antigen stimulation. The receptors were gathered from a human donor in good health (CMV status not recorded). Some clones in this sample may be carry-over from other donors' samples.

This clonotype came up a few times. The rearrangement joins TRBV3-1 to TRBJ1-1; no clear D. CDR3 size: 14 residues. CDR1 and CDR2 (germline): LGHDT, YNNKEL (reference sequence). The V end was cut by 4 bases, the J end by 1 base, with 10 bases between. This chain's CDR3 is CASSPPNRNTEAFF. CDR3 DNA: TGTGCCAGCAGCCCCCCAAACCGGAACACTGAAGCTTTCTTT.

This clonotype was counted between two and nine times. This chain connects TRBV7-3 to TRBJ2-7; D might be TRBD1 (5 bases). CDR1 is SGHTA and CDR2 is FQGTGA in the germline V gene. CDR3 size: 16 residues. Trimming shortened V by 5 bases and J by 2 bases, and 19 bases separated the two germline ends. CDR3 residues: CASSPNILGPTYEQYF. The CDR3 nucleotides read TGTGCCAGCAGCCCCAATATTCTGGGGCCCACCTACGAGCAGTACTTC.

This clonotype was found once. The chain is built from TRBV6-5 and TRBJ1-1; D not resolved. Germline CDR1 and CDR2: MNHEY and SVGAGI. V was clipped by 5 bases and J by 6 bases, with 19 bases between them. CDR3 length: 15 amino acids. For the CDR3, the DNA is TGTGCCAGCAGTCGACCGCCGGGCCCCCGGGCTGAAGCTTTCTTT. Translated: CASSRPPGPRAEAFF.

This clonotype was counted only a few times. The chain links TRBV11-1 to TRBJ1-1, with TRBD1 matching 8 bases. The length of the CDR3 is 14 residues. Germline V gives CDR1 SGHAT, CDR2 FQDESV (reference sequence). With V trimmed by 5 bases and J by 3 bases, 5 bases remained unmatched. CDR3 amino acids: CASSDGQGDTEAFF. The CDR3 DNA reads TGTGCCAGCAGCGACGGACAGGGAGACACTGAAGCTTTCTTT.

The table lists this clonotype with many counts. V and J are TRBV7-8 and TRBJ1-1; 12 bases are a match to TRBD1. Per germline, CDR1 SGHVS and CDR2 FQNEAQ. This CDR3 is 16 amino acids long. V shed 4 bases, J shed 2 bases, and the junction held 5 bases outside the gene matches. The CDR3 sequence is CASSSPGQGANTEAFF. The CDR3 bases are TGTGCCAGCAGCTCTCCGGGACAGGGGGCAAACACTGAAGCTTTCTTT.

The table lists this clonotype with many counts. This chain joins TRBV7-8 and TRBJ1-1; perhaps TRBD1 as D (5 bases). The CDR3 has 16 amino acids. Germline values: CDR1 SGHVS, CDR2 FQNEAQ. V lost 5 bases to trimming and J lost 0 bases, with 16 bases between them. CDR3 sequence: CASSPTPGLLNTEAFF. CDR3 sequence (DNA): TGTGCCAGCAGCCCAACCCCGGGACTTTTGAACACTGAAGCTTTCTTT.

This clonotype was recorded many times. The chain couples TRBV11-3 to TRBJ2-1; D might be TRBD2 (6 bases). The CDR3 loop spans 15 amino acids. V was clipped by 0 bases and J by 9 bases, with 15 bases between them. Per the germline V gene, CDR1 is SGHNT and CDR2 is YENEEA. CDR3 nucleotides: TGTGCCAGCAGCTTAGATCCAAACCTGCGGGGTGAGCAGTTCTTC. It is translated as CASSLDPNLRGEQFF.

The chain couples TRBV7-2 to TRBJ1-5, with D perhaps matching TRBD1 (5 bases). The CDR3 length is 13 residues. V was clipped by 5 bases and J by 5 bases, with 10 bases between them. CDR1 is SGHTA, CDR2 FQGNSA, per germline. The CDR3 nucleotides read TGTGCCAGCAGCCTACAGGCCTATCAGCCCCAGCATTTT. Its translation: CASSLQAYQPQHF.

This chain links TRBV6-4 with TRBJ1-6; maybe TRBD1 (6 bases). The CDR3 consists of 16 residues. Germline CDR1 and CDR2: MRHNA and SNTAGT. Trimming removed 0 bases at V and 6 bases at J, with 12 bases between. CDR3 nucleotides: TGTGCCAGCAGTGACTCCAGAAGGACAGCTAATTCACCCCTCCACTTT. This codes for CASSDSRRTANSPLHF.

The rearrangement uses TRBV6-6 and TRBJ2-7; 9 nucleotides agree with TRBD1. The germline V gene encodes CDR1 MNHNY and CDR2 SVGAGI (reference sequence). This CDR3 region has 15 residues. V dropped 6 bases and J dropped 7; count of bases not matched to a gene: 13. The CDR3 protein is CASRRDGTGIWEQYF. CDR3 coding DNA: TGTGCCAGCAGACGAGACGGGACAGGGATTTGGGAGCAGTACTTC.

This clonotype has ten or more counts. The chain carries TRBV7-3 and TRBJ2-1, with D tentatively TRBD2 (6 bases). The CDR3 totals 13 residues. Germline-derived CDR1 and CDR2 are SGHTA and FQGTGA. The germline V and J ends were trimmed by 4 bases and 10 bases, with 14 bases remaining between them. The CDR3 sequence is CASSSNMEGEQFF. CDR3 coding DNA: TGTGCCAGCAGCTCAAATATGGAGGGGGAGCAGTTCTTC.

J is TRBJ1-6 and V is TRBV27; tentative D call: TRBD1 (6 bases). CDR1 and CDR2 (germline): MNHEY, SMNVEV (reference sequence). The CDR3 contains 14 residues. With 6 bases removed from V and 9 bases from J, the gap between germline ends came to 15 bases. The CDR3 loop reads CASSFRGRSSPLHF. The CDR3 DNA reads TGTGCCAGCAGCTTCAGGGGTCGGAGTTCACCCCTCCACTTT.

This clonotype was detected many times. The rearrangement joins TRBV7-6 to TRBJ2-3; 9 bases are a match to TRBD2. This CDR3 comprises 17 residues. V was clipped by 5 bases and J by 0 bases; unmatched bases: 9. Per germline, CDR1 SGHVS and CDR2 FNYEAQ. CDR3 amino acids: CASSPRGSGSSTDTQYF. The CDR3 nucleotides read TGTGCCAGCAGCCCTCGGGGTAGCGGGAGTAGCACAGATACGCAGTATTTT.

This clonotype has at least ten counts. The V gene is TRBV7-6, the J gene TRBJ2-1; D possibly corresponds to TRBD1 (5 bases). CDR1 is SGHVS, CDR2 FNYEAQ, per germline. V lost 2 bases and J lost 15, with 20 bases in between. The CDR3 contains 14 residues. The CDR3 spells CASSLQDTGVRWFF. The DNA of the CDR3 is TGTGCCAGCAGCTTACAGGATACAGGAGTTCGCTGGTTCTTC.

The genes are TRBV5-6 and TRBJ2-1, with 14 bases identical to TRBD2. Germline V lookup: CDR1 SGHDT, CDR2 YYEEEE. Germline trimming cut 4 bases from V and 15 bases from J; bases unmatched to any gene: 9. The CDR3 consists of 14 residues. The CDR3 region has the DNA TGTGCCAGCAGCGACGGGACTAGCGGGAGTCTGAGGTTCTTC. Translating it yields CASSDGTSGSLRFF.

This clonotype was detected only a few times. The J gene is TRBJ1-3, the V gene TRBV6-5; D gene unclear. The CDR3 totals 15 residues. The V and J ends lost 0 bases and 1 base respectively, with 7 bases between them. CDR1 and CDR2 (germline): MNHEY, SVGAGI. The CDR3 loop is CASSYSTGSGNTIYF. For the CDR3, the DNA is TGTGCCAGCAGTTACTCGACGGGATCTGGAAACACCATATATTTT.

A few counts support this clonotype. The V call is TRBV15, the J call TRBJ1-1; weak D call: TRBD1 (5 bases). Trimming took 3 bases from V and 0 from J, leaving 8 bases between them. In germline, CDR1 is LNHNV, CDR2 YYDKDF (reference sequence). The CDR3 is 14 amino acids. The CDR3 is CATSRDTLNTEAFF. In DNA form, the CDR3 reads TGTGCCACCAGCAGGGACACCTTGAACACTGAAGCTTTCTTT.

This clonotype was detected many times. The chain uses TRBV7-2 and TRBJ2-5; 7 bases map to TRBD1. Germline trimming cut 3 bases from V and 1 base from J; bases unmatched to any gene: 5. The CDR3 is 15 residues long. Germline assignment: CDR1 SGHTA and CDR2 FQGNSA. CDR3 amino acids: CASSLYGTAQETQYF. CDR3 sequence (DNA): TGTGCCAGCAGCTTGTACGGGACAGCCCAAGAGACCCAGTACTTC.

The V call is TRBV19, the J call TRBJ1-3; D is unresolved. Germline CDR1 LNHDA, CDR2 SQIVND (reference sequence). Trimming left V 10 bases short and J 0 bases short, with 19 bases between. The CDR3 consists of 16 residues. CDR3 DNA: TGTGCCAAACAACAAAAGAAGAGAGTCTCTGGAAACACCATATATTTT. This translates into CAKQQKKRVSGNTIYF.

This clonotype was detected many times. The CDR3 DNA reads as TGTGCCAGCAGCTTAGCGCTCAGCACAGATACGCAGTATTTT. It encodes CASSLALSTDTQYF. The chain is built from TRBV7-8 and TRBJ2-3; no clear D gene. Trimming removed 0 bases from V and 0 bases from J, with 4 bases in between. CDR1 is SGHVS, CDR2 FQNEAQ, per germline. This CDR3 region has 14 residues.

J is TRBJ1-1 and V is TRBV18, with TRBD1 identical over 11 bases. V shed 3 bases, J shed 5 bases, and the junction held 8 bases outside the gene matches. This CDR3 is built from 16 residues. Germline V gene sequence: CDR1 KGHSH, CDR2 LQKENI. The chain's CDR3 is CASSPRTGGPLTEAFF. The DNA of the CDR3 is TGTGCCAGCTCACCGAGGACAGGGGGCCCCTTAACTGAAGCTTTCTTT.

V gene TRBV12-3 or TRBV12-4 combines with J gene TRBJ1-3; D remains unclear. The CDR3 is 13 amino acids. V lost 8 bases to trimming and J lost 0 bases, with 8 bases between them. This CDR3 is CASAGYSGNTIYF. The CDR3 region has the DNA TGTGCCAGCGCCGGCTACTCTGGAAACACCATATATTTT.

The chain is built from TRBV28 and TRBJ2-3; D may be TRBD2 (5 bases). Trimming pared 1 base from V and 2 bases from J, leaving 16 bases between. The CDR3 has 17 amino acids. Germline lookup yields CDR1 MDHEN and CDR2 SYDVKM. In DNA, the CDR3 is TGTGCCAGCAGTTTATACCTCGGAGGCACGACCACAGATACGCAGTATTTT. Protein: CASSLYLGGTTTDTQYF.

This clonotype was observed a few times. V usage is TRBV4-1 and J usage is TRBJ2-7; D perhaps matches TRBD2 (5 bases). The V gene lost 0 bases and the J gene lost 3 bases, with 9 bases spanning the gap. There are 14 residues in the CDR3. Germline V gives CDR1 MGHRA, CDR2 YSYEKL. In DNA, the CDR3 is TGCGCCAGCAGCCAAGAGCGGGCGCTCTACGAGCAGTACTTC. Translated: CASSQERALYEQYF.

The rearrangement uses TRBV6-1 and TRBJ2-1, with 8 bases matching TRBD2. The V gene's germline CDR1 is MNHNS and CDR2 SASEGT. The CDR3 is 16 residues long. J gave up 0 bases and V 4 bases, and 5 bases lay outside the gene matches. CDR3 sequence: CASSGRGRTSYNEQFF. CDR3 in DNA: TGTGCCAGCAGTGGACGCGGGAGGACCTCCTACAATGAGCAGTTCTTC.

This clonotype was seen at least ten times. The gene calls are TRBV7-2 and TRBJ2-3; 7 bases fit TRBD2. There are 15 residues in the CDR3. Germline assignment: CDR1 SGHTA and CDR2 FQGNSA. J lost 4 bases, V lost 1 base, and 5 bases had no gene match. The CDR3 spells CASSLGGGSPDTQYF. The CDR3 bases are TGTGCCAGCAGCTTAGGGGGAGGGTCCCCAGATACGCAGTATTTT.

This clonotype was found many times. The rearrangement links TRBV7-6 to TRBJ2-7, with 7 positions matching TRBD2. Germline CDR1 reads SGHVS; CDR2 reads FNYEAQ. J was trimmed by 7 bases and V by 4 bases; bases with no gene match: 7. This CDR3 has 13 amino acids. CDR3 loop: CASSSLLAEEQYF. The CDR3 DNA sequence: TGTGCCAGCAGCTCCCTTCTAGCGGAGGAGCAGTACTTC.

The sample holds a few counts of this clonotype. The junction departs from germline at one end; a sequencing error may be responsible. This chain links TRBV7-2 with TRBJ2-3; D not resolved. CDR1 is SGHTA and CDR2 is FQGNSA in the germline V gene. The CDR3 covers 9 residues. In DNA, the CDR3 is TGTGCCAGCAGCCCTCTTTGGGGTTTT. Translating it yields CASSPLWGF.

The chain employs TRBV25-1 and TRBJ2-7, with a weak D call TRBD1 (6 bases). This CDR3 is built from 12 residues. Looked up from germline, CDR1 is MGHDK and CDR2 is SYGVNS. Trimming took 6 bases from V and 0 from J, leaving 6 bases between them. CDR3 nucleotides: TGTGCCAGCAGGGACAGCTCCTACGAGCAGTACTTC. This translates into CASRDSSYEQYF.

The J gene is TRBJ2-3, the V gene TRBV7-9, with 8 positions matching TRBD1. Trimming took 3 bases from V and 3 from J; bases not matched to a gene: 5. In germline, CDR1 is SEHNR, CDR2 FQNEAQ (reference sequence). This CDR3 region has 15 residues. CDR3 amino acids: CASSFSTGVTDTQYF. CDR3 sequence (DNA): TGTGCCAGCAGCTTCTCGACAGGGGTAACAGATACGCAGTATTTT.